This is a list of T cell receptor beta chains from one sample in a study of blood T cells in healthy people across ages. TCRdb re-called the 5' RACE reads through MiXCR, storing one row per CDR3 protein. The sample has over a million distinct CDR3 sequences; 25% are singletons. These data were also filed under a second study, of T cells of mothers and their children.

The sample comprised blood. Receptors originate from a girl aged 2 to 9 in good health. Each CDR3 is given with its conserved first and last residue. D genes are given only for firm matches. Expanded clones are given a class, and other clones once, few, many or no size at all.

.,.,TRBV7-2,TRBJ2-5,CASSLSGVAQETQYF,TGTGCCAGCAGCTTAAGCGGCGTTGCCCAAGAGACCCAGTACTTC
TRBD2,.,TRBV7-2,TRBJ2-3,CASSLELAGASTDTQYF,TGTGCCAGCAGCTTAGAACTAGCGGGGGCGAGCACAGATACGCAGTATTTT
TRBD2,.,TRBV20-1,TRBJ2-1,CSARDPKTSGGFNEQFF,TGCAGTGCTAGAGATCCCAAAACTAGCGGGGGGTTCAATGAGCAGTTCTTC
.,few,TRBV20-1,TRBJ2-1,CSARDLASVDNEQFF,TGCAGTGCTAGAGATCTGGCTAGCGTTGACAATGAGCAGTTCTTC
.,few,TRBV5-1,TRBJ1-6,CASSFEGTGSPLHF,TGCGCCAGCAGCTTCGAAGGAACAGGTTCACCCCTCCACTTT
.,few,TRBV20-1,TRBJ2-7,CSAGDVGTTDEQYF,TGCAGTGCTGGGGACGTGGGGACCACAGACGAGCAGTACTTC
TRBD2,.,TRBV11-1,TRBJ2-1,CASGFGGVTSWEQFF,TGTGCCAGCGGCTTCGGGGGGGTCACCTCGTGGGAGCAGTTCTTC
TRBD2,few,TRBV3-1,TRBJ2-7,CASKTSGGSEQYF,TGTGCCAGCAAAACTAGCGGGGGCAGCGAGCAGTACTTC
.,few,TRBV7-9,TRBJ1-3,CASSFGSGFPGNTIYF,.
TRBD1,.,TRBV6-6,TRBJ1-1,CATRDSNTEAFF,TGTGCCACCCGGGACAGCAACACTGAAGCTTTCTTT
.,.,TRBV24-1,TRBJ2-3,CATSDSPYTQYF,TGTGCCACCAGTGATTCTCCTTATACGCAGTATTTT
.,.,TRBV27,TRBJ2-5,CASSINPLYQETQYF,TGTGCCAGCAGTATCAATCCATTGTACCAAGAGACCCAGTACTTC
TRBD2,.,TRBV29-1,TRBJ2-1,CSVEGVAGEENEQFF,TGCAGCGTTGAAGGTGTAGCGGGAGAAGAGAATGAGCAGTTCTTC
TRBD2,few,TRBV12-3/TRBV12-4,TRBJ2-1,CASWREGGNEQFF,TGTGCCAGCTGGCGGGAGGGGGGCAATGAGCAGTTCTTC
.,few,TRBV5-5,TRBJ2-5,CASSLNGQGETQYF,TGTGCCAGCAGCTTGAACGGTCAGGGGGAGACCCAGTACTTC